These 6 T cell receptor beta chains originate from one sample sequenced in a study of T cell responses to AZD1222 COVID-19 vaccine. TCRdb's table, derived via immunoSEQ multiplex PCR, lists solely in-frame clones and lacks some. The sample lists around 130,000 clones; around 94% were seen once. This sample comprised peripheral blood, obtained on day 0 of AZD1222 vaccination. The receptors were sampled from an adult in good health.

This clone has a single count. The chain recombines TRBV10-1 with TRBJ1-2, with D possibly matching TRBD1 (5 bases). This CDR3 is built from 14 residues. Germline V gene lookup returns CDR1 WNHNN and CDR2 SYGVQD (reference sequence). Trimming shortened V by 7 bases and J by 7 bases, and 19 bases separated the two germline ends. The CDR3 DNA follows: TGCGCCAGCATATCCGGTCGGGGGGAGGCTGGCTACACCTTC. As protein: CASISGRGEAGYTF.

This rearrangement joins TRBV10-3 to TRBJ2-1; D not resolved. V dropped 8 bases and J dropped 6 bases, with 17 bases sitting between them. CDR1 and CDR2 from the germline V gene are ENHRY and SYGVKD. This CDR3 spans 14 amino acids. The CDR3 sequence: CAIAPGGGVNEQFF. The CDR3 nucleotides are TGTGCCATCGCCCCTGGTGGCGGAGTCAATGAGCAGTTCTTC.

The chain combines TRBV18 with TRBJ1-4; D may be TRBD1 (6 bases). This CDR3 has 16 amino acids. Germline V gives CDR1 KGHSH, CDR2 LQKENI. The V gene lost 4 bases and the J gene lost 8 bases, with 20 bases spanning the gap. This CDR3 reads CASSLNPKGGGEKLFF. DNA of the CDR3: TGTGCCAGCTCACTAAACCCGAAAGGGGGAGGCGAAAAACTGTTTTTT.

The chain is built from TRBV4-2 and TRBJ2-3; D unclear. The V and J ends lost 1 base and 1 base respectively, with 9 bases between them. The CDR3 is 15 residues long. CDR1 and CDR2 from the germline V gene are LGHNA and YNFKEQ. The CDR3 loop is CASSQGNYGTDTQYF. The CDR3 DNA is TGTGCCAGCAGCCAAGGTAACTATGGCACAGATACGCAGTATTTT.

The gene calls are TRBV6-5 and TRBJ1-2; D gene unclear. Germline loops: CDR1 MNHEY, CDR2 SVGAGI. This CDR3 has 15 amino acids. V was cut by 0 bases and J by 4 bases, with 12 bases left in between. The CDR3 sequence is CASSYSGRSTYGYTF. The CDR3 DNA reads as TGTGCCAGCAGTTACTCTGGCCGGTCTACCTATGGCTACACCTTC.

This clone was detected once. The chain couples TRBV7-9 to TRBJ2-7; D possibly corresponds to TRBD2 (5 bases). Trimming left V 0 bases short and J 3 bases short, with 9 bases between. The CDR3 totals 14 residues. Germline CDR1 is SEHNR and CDR2 is FQNEAQ (reference sequence). The CDR3 coding sequence is TGTGCCAGCAGCTTAGCCGGGGTCCACTACGAGCAGTACTTC. It is translated as CASSLAGVHYEQYF.